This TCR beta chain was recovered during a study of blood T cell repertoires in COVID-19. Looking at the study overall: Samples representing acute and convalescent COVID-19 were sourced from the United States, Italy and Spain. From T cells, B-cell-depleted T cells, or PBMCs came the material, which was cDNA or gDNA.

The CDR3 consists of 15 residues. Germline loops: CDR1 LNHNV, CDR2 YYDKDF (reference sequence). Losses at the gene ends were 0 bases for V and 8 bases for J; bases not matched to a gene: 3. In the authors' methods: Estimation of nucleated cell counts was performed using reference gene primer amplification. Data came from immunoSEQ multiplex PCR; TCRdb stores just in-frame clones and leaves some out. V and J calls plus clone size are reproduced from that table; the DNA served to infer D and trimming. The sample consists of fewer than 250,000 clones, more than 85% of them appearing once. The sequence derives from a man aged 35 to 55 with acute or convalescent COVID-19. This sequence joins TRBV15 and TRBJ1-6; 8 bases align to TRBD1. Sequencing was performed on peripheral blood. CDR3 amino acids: CATSREDRVDSPLHF. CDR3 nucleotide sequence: TGTGCCACCAGCAGAGAGGACAGGGTTGATTCACCCCTCCACTTT.